This T cell receptor (beta chain) was sequenced in a study of blood T cell repertoires in COVID-19. The overall study: COVID-19 samples, acute and convalescent, were from the United States, Italy and Spain. Sample material is recorded as cDNA or gDNA derived from T cells, B-cell-depleted T cells, or PBMCs.

Source study methods: Amplification from reference gene primers served as the basis for estimated nucleated cell counts. Libraries were prepared by immunoSEQ multiplex PCR; TCRdb keeps only in-frame clonotypes and omits some of them. V, J and clone size reflect that table, while D and trimming were determined from the DNA. The data show about 170,000 clones, with around four fifths seen just once and less than 20% held by the top ten. Germline CDR1 reads GTSNPN; CDR2 reads SVGIG (reference sequence). The CDR3 is 13 amino acids. V was clipped by 8 bases and J by 2 bases; unmatched bases: 8. The TCR originated in a woman in her 70s who had recovered from COVID-19. The chain recombines TRBV30 with TRBJ2-7; 8 positions match TRBD2. Material for sequencing was peripheral blood. CDR3 nucleotides: TGTGCCCGGGGGGGACTTCTCCCCTACGAGCAGTACTTC. This encodes CARGGLLPYEQYF.